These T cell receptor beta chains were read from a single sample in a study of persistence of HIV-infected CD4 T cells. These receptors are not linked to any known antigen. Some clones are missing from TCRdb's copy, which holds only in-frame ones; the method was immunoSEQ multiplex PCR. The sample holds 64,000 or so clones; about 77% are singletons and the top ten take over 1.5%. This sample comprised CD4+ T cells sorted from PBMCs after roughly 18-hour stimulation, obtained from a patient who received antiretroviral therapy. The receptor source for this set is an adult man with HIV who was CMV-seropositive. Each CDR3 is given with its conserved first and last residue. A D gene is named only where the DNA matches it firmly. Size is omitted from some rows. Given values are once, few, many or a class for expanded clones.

CDR3nt: TGTGCCAGCAGCGTTGGACCGGATGGGGAGCAGTACTTC
CDR3aa: CASSVGPDGEQYF
abundance: -
d_gene: -
v_gene: TRBV9
len: 13
j_gene: TRBJ2-7

CDR3nt: TGTGCCAGCAGAAGGGACCTCCGGGATACGCAGTATTTT
CDR3aa: CASRRDLRDTQYF
abundance: -
d_gene: -
v_gene: TRBV2
len: 13
j_gene: TRBJ2-3

CDR3nt: TGTGCCACCAGTGATCCCCTGTCCGGCTCCTACAATGAGCAGTTCTTC
CDR3aa: CATSDPLSGSYNEQFF
abundance: -
d_gene: -
v_gene: TRBV24-1
len: 16
j_gene: TRBJ2-1

CDR3nt: TGTGCCAGCACCGAATACGGGACAGCTAACTATGGCTACACCTTC
CDR3aa: CASTEYGTANYGYTF
abundance: -
d_gene: TRBD1
v_gene: TRBV6-5
len: 15
j_gene: TRBJ1-2

CDR3nt: TGTGCCAGCAGTACGGACCCCAACACTGAAGCTTTCTTT
CDR3aa: CASSTDPNTEAFF
abundance: -
d_gene: -
v_gene: TRBV2
len: 13
j_gene: TRBJ1-1

CDR3nt: TGTGCCAGCAGTGAAGGCTCCCATGGCTACACCTTC
CDR3aa: CASSEGSHGYTF
abundance: -
d_gene: -
v_gene: TRBV6-1
len: 12
j_gene: TRBJ1-2

CDR3nt: TGTGCCAGCATTCCTGCTTGGGGTGCTGGGGCCAACGTCCTGACTTTC
CDR3aa: CASIPAWGAGANVLTF
abundance: -
d_gene: -
v_gene: TRBV27
len: 16
j_gene: TRBJ2-6

CDR3nt: TGTGCCAGCAGCCAAGTGGGGGGGGGTTCACCCCTCCACTTT
CDR3aa: CASSQVGGGSPLHF
abundance: -
d_gene: -
v_gene: TRBV3-1/TRBV3-2
len: 14
j_gene: TRBJ1-6

CDR3nt: TGTGCCAGCAGTGAATGGGACAGGGGGCGCGGGGAAAAACTGTTTTTT
CDR3aa: CASSEWDRGRGEKLFF
abundance: -
d_gene: TRBD1
v_gene: TRBV2
len: 16
j_gene: TRBJ1-4

CDR3nt: TGTGCCAGCAGCCAAAGGGTCAACTATGGCTACACCTTC
CDR3aa: CASSQRVNYGYTF
abundance: -
d_gene: -
v_gene: TRBV6-5
len: 13
j_gene: TRBJ1-2

CDR3nt: TGTGCCATCAGCCAGACAGGGCAAGAATATACGCAGTATTTT
CDR3aa: CAISQTGQEYTQYF
abundance: -
d_gene: TRBD1
v_gene: TRBV10-3
len: 14
j_gene: TRBJ2-3

CDR3nt: TGTGCCAGCAGCTTAGCCTCCACGAGAAGCAATCAGCCCCAGCATTTT
CDR3aa: CASSLASTRSNQPQHF
abundance: -
d_gene: -
v_gene: TRBV7-8
len: 16
j_gene: TRBJ1-5

CDR3nt: TGCGCCAGCAGCCTACTTGGGCGGGACCCGGTGAGTTCACCCCTCCACTTT
CDR3aa: CASSLLGRDPVSSPLHF
abundance: -
d_gene: -
v_gene: TRBV5-1
len: 17
j_gene: TRBJ1-6

CDR3nt: TGTGCCAGCAGTGAGCTGGACTATGGCTACACCTTC
CDR3aa: CASSELDYGYTF
abundance: -
d_gene: -
v_gene: TRBV2
len: 12
j_gene: TRBJ1-2

CDR3nt: TGTGCCAGCTCAGGGGACAGGAGCTCCTACGAGCAGTACTTC
CDR3aa: CASSGDRSSYEQYF
abundance: -
d_gene: TRBD1
v_gene: TRBV18
len: 14
j_gene: TRBJ2-7

CDR3nt: TGTGCCAGCAGCTTTGGGGCCGGCGATACGCAGTATTTT
CDR3aa: CASSFGAGDTQYF
abundance: -
d_gene: -
v_gene: TRBV7-2
len: 13
j_gene: TRBJ2-3

CDR3nt: TGTGCCAGCAGTGAAGCAGCTGGACCCAATCTAGCTTTCTTT
CDR3aa: CASSEAAGPNLAFF
abundance: -
d_gene: -
v_gene: TRBV6-1
len: 14
j_gene: TRBJ1-1

CDR3nt: TGTGCCACCAGCAGTGACTCGGAGCCCCAGCATTTT
CDR3aa: CATSSDSEPQHF
abundance: -
d_gene: -
v_gene: TRBV15
len: 12
j_gene: TRBJ1-5

CDR3nt: TGTGCCAGCAGCTTACGAGCGATCTCTGGAAACACCATATATTTT
CDR3aa: CASSLRAISGNTIYF
abundance: few
d_gene: -
v_gene: TRBV7-8
len: 15
j_gene: TRBJ1-3

CDR3nt: TGTGCCAGCAGTGAAGAACGGACAGGAGGGAGGACTGAAGCTTTCTTT
CDR3aa: CASSEERTGGRTEAFF
abundance: -
d_gene: TRBD1
v_gene: TRBV6-1
len: 16
j_gene: TRBJ1-1

CDR3nt: TGTGCCAGCAGTTGGACAGGGACCCTGTACGAGCAGTACTTC
CDR3aa: CASSWTGTLYEQYF
abundance: -
d_gene: TRBD1
v_gene: TRBV28
len: 14
j_gene: TRBJ2-7

CDR3nt: TGTGCCAGCTCACCGACTTATGGGGGGCAAGAGACCCAGTACTTC
CDR3aa: CASSPTYGGQETQYF
abundance: -
d_gene: -
v_gene: TRBV18
len: 15
j_gene: TRBJ2-5

CDR3nt: TGTGCCAGCAGCTTGGGGGTGGTGGCAGCCGAGCAGTACTTC
CDR3aa: CASSLGVVAAEQYF
abundance: once
d_gene: -
v_gene: TRBV7-2
len: 14
j_gene: TRBJ2-7

CDR3nt: TGTGCCAGCAGCTTAATCCCGGGAGGGGACACTGAAGCTTTCTTT
CDR3aa: CASSLIPGGDTEAFF
abundance: -
d_gene: -
v_gene: TRBV7-9
len: 15
j_gene: TRBJ1-1

CDR3nt: TGTGCCAGCAGTTACTCGAAGGGCGGATACTACGAGCAGTACTTC
CDR3aa: CASSYSKGGYYEQYF
abundance: -
d_gene: -
v_gene: TRBV6-5
len: 15
j_gene: TRBJ2-7

CDR3nt: TGCGCCAGCAGCCATAATAAGAACACTGAAGCTTTCTTT
CDR3aa: CASSHNKNTEAFF
abundance: -
d_gene: -
v_gene: TRBV5-1
len: 13
j_gene: TRBJ1-1

CDR3nt: TGTGCCAGCCGGGCGGGGGACTTTCAAGAGACCCAGTACTTC
CDR3aa: CASRAGDFQETQYF
abundance: -
d_gene: TRBD2
v_gene: TRBV5-4
len: 14
j_gene: TRBJ2-5

CDR3nt: TGCAGCGCTTGCCCGGAGATCTACAATGAGCAGTTCTTC
CDR3aa: CSACPEIYNEQFF
abundance: -
d_gene: -
v_gene: TRBV29-1
len: 13
j_gene: TRBJ2-1

CDR3nt: TGTGCCAGCAGTGACCGGGGGGGAAGGAGGTATCAGCCCCAGCATTTT
CDR3aa: CASSDRGGRRYQPQHF
abundance: -
d_gene: -
v_gene: TRBV6-1
len: 16
j_gene: TRBJ1-5

CDR3nt: TGTGCCAGCAGTTATAATGGACAGTTGAGCTCCTACGAGCAGTACTTC
CDR3aa: CASSYNGQLSSYEQYF
abundance: few
d_gene: -
v_gene: TRBV6-6
len: 16
j_gene: TRBJ2-7

CDR3nt: TGTGCCAGCAGCCAAGAAGGGTTCTTGAGCTCCTACAATGAGCAGTTCTTC
CDR3aa: CASSQEGFLSSYNEQFF
abundance: -
d_gene: -
v_gene: TRBV4-2
len: 17
j_gene: TRBJ2-1

CDR3nt: TGTGCCAGCAGAACAACCCGGGGTTCTATGAACACTGAAGCTTTCTTT
CDR3aa: CASRTTRGSMNTEAFF
abundance: -
d_gene: -
v_gene: TRBV6-6
len: 16
j_gene: TRBJ1-1

CDR3nt: TGTGCCAGCAGTTACCTTACCGGGGAGCTGTTTTTT
CDR3aa: CASSYLTGELFF
abundance: -
d_gene: -
v_gene: TRBV27
len: 12
j_gene: TRBJ2-2

CDR3nt: TGCAGTGCTAGTGAGGGGAACTCTGGGGCCAACGTCCTGACTTTC
CDR3aa: CSASEGNSGANVLTF
abundance: few
d_gene: -
v_gene: TRBV20-1
len: 15
j_gene: TRBJ2-6

CDR3nt: TGTGCCAGCAGATCCCCTCCAGGGGTAACTGAAGCTTTCTTT
CDR3aa: CASRSPPGVTEAFF
abundance: -
d_gene: -
v_gene: TRBV6-5
len: 14
j_gene: TRBJ1-1

CDR3nt: TGTGCCAGCAGAACCGGGACAGGTTTCACCGGGGAGCTGTTTTTT
CDR3aa: CASRTGTGFTGELFF
abundance: once
d_gene: TRBD1
v_gene: TRBV6-5
len: 15
j_gene: TRBJ2-2

CDR3nt: TGTGCCAGCAGCCCAGGACCTAACACTGAAGCTTTCTTT
CDR3aa: CASSPGPNTEAFF
abundance: -
d_gene: -
v_gene: TRBV7-8
len: 13
j_gene: TRBJ1-1

CDR3nt: TGTGCCAGTAGTATCCCCCGGAGGGGAGGCAATGAGCAGTTCTTC
CDR3aa: CASSIPRRGGNEQFF
abundance: few
d_gene: -
v_gene: TRBV19
len: 15
j_gene: TRBJ2-1

CDR3nt: TGTGCCAGCAGCCCCGGACAGGGATGGGTGTATGGCTACACCTTC
CDR3aa: CASSPGQGWVYGYTF
abundance: -
d_gene: TRBD1
v_gene: TRBV7-2
len: 15
j_gene: TRBJ1-2

CDR3nt: TGTGCCGCTCCGGCGAGTTCGGGAGGTGAGCAGTTCTTC
CDR3aa: CAAPASSGGEQFF
abundance: few
d_gene: TRBD2
v_gene: TRBV2
len: 13
j_gene: TRBJ2-1

CDR3nt: TGCGCCAGCAGCTTGGGGACGGGGTTCTACGAGCAGTACTTC
CDR3aa: CASSLGTGFYEQYF
abundance: -
d_gene: -
v_gene: TRBV5-1
len: 14
j_gene: TRBJ2-7

CDR3nt: TGTGCCAGCAGCTCTTCGGGGCAGGCAGGAAACACCATATATTTT
CDR3aa: CASSSSGQAGNTIYF
abundance: -
d_gene: -
v_gene: TRBV9
len: 15
j_gene: TRBJ1-3